This is a list of T cell receptor beta chains from one sample in a study of prognosis after radiotherapy for stage I lung cancer. TCRdb reprocessed the multiplex PCR reads with MiXCR, giving one entry per CDR3 protein. Found here are about 34,000 distinct CDR3 sequences, around 30% of them singletons; the top ten hold roughly 26%. The input for sequencing was PBMCs, taken before or after stereotactic body radiation therapy (not recorded which). The receptors were sampled from a donor of 50 years or more with non-small cell lung cancer. The CDR3 runs from the conserved cysteine through the conserved F or W.

TRBJ1-2 | TRBV6-1 | CASSENWRDGYTF
TRBJ2-5 | TRBV3-1 | CASSAAVEDCCYF
TRBJ1-2 | TRBV5-1 | CASSLAGNGYTF
TRBJ1-5 | TRBV6-2/TRBV6-3 | CASNYFGTGTQPQHF
TRBJ2-3 | TRBV24-1 | CATSDLDKTGDTQYF
TRBJ2-2 | TRBV27 | CASSRTSGRARTGELFF
TRBJ2-7 | TRBV6-1 | CASSEVVAGGSYEQYF
TRBJ2-6 | TRBV27 | CASSLTGGNVGANVLTF
TRBJ2-2 | TRBV6-1 | CASTLTGRTGELFF
TRBJ2-1 | TRBV6-1 | CASREGTGRNEQFF
TRBJ2-1 | TRBV19 | CASSPGGGRSNEQFF
TRBJ1-5 | TRBV28 | CASREGRGNQPQHF
TRBJ2-7 | TRBV20-1 | CSLTRAGEQYF
TRBJ1-1 | TRBV5-6 | CASSLVDRENTEAFF
TRBJ1-1 | TRBV25-1 | CASSEPARGTEAFF
TRBJ1-1 | TRBV30 | CAWSVGFRGDAFF
TRBJ1-1 | TRBV2 | CASSKLRDLLEAFF
TRBJ2-5 | TRBV12-3/TRBV12-4 | CASSPEWGVGRETQYF
TRBJ2-7 | TRBV20-1 | CSASARTPPGEKYF
TRBJ1-1 | TRBV12-3/TRBV12-4 | CASSRDATGIEAFF
TRBJ1-1 | TRBV25-1 | CASSDIRDTPEAFF
TRBJ2-7 | TRBV20-1 | CSASEDEVYEQYF
TRBJ1-2 | TRBV20-1 | CSVRISYGYTF
TRBJ1-1 | TRBV6-1 | CASSRDRNTEAFF
TRBJ1-4 | TRBV28 | CASSLPGLVDEKLFF
TRBJ1-1 | TRBV5-1 | CASSLEPGPTEAFF
TRBJ2-3 | TRBV7-2 | CASIPTWGDADTQYF
TRBJ1-2 | TRBV5-1 | CASSLEGSGMNGYTF
TRBJ1-5 | TRBV2 | CASSVQGFNQPQHF
TRBJ2-5 | TRBV7-2 | CAFTTGTETQYF
TRBJ1-1 | TRBV11-3 | CASSLMANTEAFF
TRBJ2-7 | TRBV5-4 | CASSRNTGPEQYF
TRBJ2-7 | TRBV6-1 | CASRETGTSYEQYF
TRBJ2-7 | TRBV3-1 | CASSLGQGYEQYF
TRBJ1-3 | TRBV30 | CAWSGRRGQTGNTIYF